This TCR beta chain originates from a study of T cells of healthy individuals. This clonotype was found a few times. The CDR3 is 14 residues long. With 5 bases clipped from V and 8 bases from J, the junction kept 9 bases outside the gene matches. The V gene's germline CDR1 is MDHEN and CDR2 SYDVKM. Each CDR3 protein is one row after TCRdb ran MiXCR on the 5' RACE reads. The profile covers 63,000 or so distinct CDR3 sequences, with under 20% appearing a single time and around 4.5% taken by the ten largest. This chain joins TRBV28 and TRBJ2-4; TRBD2 aligns across 7 bases. The TCR sequence derives from a human donor in good health. The CDR3 DNA follows: TGTGCCAGCAGTGGCGCGGGGGACGGGGACATTCAGTACTTC. As protein: CASSGAGDGDIQYF.